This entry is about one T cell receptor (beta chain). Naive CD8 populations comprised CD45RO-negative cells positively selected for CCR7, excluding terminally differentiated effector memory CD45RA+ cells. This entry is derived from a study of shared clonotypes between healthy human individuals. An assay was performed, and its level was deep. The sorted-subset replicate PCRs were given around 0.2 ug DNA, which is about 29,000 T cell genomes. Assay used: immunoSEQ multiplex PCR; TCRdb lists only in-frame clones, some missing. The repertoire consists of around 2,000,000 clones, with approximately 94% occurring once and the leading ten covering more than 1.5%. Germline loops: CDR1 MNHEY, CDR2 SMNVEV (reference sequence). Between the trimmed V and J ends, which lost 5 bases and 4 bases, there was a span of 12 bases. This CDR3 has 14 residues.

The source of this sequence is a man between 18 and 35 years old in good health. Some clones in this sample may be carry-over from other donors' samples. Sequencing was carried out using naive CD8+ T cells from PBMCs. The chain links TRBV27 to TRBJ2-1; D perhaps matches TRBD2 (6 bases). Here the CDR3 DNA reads TGTGCCAGCAGTCTCCGGGACTTTTACAATGAGCAGTTCTTC. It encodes CASSLRDFYNEQFF.